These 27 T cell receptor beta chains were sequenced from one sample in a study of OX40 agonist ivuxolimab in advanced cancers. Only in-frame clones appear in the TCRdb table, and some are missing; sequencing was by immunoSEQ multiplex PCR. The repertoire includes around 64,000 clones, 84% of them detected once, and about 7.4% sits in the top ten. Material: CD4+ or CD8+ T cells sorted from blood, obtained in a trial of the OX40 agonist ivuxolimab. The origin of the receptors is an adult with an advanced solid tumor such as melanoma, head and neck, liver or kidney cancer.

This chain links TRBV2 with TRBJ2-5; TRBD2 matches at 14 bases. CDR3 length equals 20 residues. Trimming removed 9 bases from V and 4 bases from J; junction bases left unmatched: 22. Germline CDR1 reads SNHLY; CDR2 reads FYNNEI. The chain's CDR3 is CARRQGLAGDGVSGGETQYF. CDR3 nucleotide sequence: TGTGCCAGACGACAGGGACTAGCGGGAGATGGTGTGTCTGGAGGAGAGACCCAGTACTTC.

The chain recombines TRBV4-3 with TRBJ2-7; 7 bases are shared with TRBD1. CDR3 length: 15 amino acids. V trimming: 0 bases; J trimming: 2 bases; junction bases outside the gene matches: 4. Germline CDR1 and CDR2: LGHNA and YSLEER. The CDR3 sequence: CASSQEYRGTYEQYF. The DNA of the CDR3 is TGCGCCAGCAGCCAAGAGTACAGGGGAACCTACGAGCAGTACTTC.

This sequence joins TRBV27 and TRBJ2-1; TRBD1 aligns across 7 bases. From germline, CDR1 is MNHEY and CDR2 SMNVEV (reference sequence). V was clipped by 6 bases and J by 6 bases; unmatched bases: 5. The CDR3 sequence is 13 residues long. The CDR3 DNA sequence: TGTGCCAGCAGCCTTCAGGGGGTCAATGAGCAGTTCTTC. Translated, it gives CASSLQGVNEQFF.

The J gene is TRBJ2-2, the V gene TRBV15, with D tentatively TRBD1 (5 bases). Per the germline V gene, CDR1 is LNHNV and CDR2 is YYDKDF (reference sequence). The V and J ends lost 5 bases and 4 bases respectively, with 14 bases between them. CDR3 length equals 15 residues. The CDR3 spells CATSSREVGTGELFF. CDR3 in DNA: TGTGCCACCAGCTCCAGGGAAGTGGGCACCGGGGAGCTGTTTTTT. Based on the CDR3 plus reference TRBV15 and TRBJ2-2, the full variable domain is DAMVIQNPRYQVTQFGKPVTLSCSQTLNHNVMYWYQQKSSQAPKLLFHYYDKDFNNEADTPDNFQSRRPNTSFCFLDIRSPGLGDTAMYLCATSSREVGTGELFFGEGSRLTVL.

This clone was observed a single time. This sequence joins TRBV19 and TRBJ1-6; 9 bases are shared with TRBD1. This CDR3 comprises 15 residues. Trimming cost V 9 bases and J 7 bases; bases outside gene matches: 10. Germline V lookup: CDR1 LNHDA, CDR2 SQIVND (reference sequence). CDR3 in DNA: TGTGCCAGCAAAGGTTTACAGGGGGCAAATTCACCCCTCCACTTT. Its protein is CASKGLQGANSPLHF.

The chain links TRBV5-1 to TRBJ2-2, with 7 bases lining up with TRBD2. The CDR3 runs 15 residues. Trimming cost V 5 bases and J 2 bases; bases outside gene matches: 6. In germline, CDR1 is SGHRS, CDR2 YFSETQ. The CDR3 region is CASSQAGTNTGELFF. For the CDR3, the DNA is TGCGCCAGCAGTCAAGCGGGAACTAACACCGGGGAGCTGTTTTTT.

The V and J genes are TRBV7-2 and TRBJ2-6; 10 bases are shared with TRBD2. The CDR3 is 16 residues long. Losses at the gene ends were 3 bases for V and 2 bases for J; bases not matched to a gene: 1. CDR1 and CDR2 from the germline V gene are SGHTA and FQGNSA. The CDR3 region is CASSFLAGAGANVLTF. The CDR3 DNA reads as TGTGCCAGCAGCTTTCTAGCGGGAGCTGGGGCCAACGTCCTGACTTTC.

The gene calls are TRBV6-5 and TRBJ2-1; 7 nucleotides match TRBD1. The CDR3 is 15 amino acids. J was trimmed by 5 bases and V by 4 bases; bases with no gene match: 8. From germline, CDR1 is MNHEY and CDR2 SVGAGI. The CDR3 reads CASSSTGNGHNEQFF. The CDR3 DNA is TGTGCCAGCAGTTCGACAGGGAATGGCCACAATGAGCAGTTCTTC.

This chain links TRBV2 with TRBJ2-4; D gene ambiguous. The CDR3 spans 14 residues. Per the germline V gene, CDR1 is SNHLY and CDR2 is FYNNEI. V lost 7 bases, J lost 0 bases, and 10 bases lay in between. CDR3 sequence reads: CASKGMIAKNIQYF. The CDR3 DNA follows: TGTGCCAGCAAGGGTATGATAGCCAAAAACATTCAGTACTTC.

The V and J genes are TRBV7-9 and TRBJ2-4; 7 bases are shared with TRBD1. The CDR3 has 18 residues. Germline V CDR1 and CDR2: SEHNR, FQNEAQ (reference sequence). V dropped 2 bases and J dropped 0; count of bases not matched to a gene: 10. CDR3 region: CASSLRAGQALAKNIQYF. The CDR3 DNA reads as TGTGCCAGCAGCTTAAGGGCAGGACAGGCCTTAGCCAAAAACATTCAGTACTTC.

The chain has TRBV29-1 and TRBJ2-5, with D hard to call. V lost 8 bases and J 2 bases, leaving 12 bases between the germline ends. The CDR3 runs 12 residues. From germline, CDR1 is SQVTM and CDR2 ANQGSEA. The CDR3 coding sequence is TGCAGCTCTCGTGGGCCACAAGAGACCCAGTACTTC. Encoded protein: CSSRGPQETQYF.

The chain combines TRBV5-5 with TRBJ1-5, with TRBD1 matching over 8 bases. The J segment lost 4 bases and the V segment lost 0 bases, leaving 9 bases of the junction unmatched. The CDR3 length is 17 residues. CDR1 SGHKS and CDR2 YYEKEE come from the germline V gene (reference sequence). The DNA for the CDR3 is TGTGCCAGCAGCTTGGGGGCTGGACAGGGTATTAATCAGCCCCAGCATTTT. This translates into CASSLGAGQGINQPQHF. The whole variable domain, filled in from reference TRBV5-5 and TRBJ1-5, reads DAGVTQSPTHLIKTRGQQVTLRCSPISGHKSVSWYQQVLGQGPQFIFQYYEKEERGRGNFPDRFSARQFPNYSSELNVNALLLGDSALYLCASSLGAGQGINQPQHFGDGTRLSIL.

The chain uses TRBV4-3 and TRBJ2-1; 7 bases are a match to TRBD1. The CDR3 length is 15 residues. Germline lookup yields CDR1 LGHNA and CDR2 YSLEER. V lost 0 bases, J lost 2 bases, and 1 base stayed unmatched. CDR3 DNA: TGCGCCAGCAGCCAAGAGAGGGGGCCCTACAATGAGCAGTTCTTC. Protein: CASSQERGPYNEQFF.

The CDR3 nucleotides are TGTGCCATCAGTGGGAACCCAGGGGCCGAGCAGTACTTC. Protein sequence: CAISGNPGAEQYF. This chain joins TRBV10-3 and TRBJ2-5, with a tentative D call TRBD1 (6 bases). The better agreement between TRBJ2-7 and the DNA end casts doubt on the J call. This CDR3 region has 13 residues. Germline V gives CDR1 ENHRY, CDR2 SYGVKD.

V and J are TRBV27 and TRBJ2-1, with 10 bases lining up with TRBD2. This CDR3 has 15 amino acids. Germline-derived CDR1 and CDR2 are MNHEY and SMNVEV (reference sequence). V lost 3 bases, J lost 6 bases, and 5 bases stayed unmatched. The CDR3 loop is CASSFRQREGNEQFF. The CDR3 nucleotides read TGTGCCAGCAGTTTTCGACAGCGGGAGGGCAATGAGCAGTTCTTC.

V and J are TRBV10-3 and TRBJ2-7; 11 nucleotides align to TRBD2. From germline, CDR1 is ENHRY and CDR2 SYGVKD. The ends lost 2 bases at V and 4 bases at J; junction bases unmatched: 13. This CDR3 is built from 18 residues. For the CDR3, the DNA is TGTGCCATCAGTGAGCCGGGACTAGCGGACAACCCCCCTTACGAGCAGTACTTC. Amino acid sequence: CAISEPGLADNPPYEQYF.

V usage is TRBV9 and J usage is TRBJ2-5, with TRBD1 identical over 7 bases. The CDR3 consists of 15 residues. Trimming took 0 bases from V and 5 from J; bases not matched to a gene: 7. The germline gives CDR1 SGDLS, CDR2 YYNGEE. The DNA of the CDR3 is TGTGCCAGCAGCGTAGATTCGGGCAGGGGGGAGACCCAGTACTTC. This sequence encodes CASSVDSGRGETQYF.

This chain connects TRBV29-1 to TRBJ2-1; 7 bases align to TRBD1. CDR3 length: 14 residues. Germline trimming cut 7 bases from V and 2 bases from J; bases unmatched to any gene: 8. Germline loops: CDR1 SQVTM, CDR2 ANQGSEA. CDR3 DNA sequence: TGCAGCGCTCGCGACAGGGCTCCCTACAATGAGCAGTTCTTC. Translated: CSARDRAPYNEQFF.

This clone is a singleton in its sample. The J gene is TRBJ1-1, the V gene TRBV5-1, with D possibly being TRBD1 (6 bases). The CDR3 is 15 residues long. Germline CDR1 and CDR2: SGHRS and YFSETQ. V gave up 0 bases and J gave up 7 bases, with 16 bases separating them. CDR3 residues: CASSLESGEVGEAFF. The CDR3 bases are TGCGCCAGCAGCTTGGAGTCAGGGGAGGTCGGTGAAGCTTTCTTT. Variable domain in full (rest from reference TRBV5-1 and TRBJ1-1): KAGVTQTPRYLIKTRGQQVTLSCSPISGHRSVSWYQQTPGQGLQFLFEYFSETQRNKGNFPGRFSGRQFSNSRSEMNVSTLELGDSALYLCASSLESGEVGEAFFGQGTRLTVV.

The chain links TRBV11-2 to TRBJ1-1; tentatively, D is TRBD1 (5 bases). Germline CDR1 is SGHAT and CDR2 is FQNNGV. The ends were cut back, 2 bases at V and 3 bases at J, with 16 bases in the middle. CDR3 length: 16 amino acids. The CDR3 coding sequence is TGTGCCAGCAGCTTAAAGTGGGGACTGAAGGACACTGAAGCTTTCTTT. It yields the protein CASSLKWGLKDTEAFF.

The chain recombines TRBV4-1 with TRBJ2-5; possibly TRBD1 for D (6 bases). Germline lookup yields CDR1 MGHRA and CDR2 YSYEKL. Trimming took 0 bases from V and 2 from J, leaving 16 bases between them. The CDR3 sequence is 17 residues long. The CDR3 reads CASSQEEPGEWQETQYF. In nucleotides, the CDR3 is TGCGCCAGCAGCCAAGAAGAGCCAGGGGAATGGCAAGAGACCCAGTACTTC.

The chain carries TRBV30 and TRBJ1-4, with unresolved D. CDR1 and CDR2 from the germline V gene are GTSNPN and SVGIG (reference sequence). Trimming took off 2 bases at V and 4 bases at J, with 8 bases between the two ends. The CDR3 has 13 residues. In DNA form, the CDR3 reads TGTGCCTGGAGTTCCGGGGTTAATGAAAAACTGTTTTTT. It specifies CAWSSGVNEKLFF.

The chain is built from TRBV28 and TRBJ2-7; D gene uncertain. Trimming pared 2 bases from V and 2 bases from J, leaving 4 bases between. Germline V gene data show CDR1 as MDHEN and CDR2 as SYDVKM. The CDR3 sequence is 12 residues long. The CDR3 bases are TGTGCCAGCAGTTTACGACCCTACGAGCAGTACTTC. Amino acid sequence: CASSLRPYEQYF.

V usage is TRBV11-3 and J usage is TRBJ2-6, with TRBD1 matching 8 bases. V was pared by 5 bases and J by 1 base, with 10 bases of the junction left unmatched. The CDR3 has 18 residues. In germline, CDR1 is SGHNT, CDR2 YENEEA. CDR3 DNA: TGTGCCAGCAGCCTAGGAGGGCAGGGGGCGTCTGGGGCCAACGTCCTGACTTTC. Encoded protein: CASSLGGQGASGANVLTF.

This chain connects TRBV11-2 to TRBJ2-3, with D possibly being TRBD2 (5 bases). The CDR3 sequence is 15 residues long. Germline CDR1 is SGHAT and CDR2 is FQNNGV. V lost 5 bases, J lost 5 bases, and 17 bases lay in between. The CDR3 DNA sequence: TGTGCCAGCAGCGATCGAGGGCGGAGCGTAGATACGCAGTATTTT. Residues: CASSDRGRSVDTQYF.

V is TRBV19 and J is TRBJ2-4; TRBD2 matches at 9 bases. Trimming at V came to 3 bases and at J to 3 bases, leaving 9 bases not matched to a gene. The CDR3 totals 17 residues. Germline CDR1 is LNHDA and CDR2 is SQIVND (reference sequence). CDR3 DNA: TGTGCCAGTAGTATTGATAGCGGGGGCACTCACAAAAACATTCAGTACTTC. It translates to CASSIDSGGTHKNIQYF.

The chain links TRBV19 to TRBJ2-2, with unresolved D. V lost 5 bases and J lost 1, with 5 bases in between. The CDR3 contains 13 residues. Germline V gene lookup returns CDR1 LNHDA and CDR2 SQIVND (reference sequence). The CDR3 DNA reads TGTGCCAGTAGTCCGCAGAACACCGGGGAGCTGTTTTTT. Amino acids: CASSPQNTGELFF.